This TCR beta chain was found in a study of blood T cell repertoires in COVID-19. The overall study: Both acute and convalescent COVID-19 samples were obtained from the United States, Italy and Spain.

Only in-frame clones appear in the TCRdb table, and some are missing; sequencing was by immunoSEQ multiplex PCR. Of about 99,000 clones listed, roughly 80% are singletons. The trim removed 4 bases at V and 9 bases at J, leaving 11 bases unmatched. Germline assignment: CDR1 SQVTM and CDR2 ANQGSEA. The CDR3 length is 16 residues. This TCR was sampled from a man older than 75 with COVID-19, enrolled during active disease. The chain has TRBV29-1 and TRBJ2-1; 14 bases line up with TRBD2. Sequenced material: peripheral blood. The CDR3 loop reads CSVGDRGLAGEGEQFF. The CDR3 nucleotides read TGCAGCGTTGGCGACAGGGGACTAGCGGGAGAGGGTGAGCAGTTCTTC.